The T cell receptor beta chain under discussion was sequenced for a study of T cells after yellow fever vaccination. It was through 5'RACE template switching that TCR cDNA was made, with a universal primer site and UMIs added. From the 5' RACE reads, TCRdb called clonotypes with MiXCR, one entry per CDR3 protein. The data show about 130,000 distinct CDR3 sequences, around 9.8% seen once. Study findings and constraints: Peaking on day 5 versus 15, the secondary response was faster but weaker.

Germline CDR1 LNHDA, CDR2 SQIVND (reference sequence). Trimming removed 7 bases at V and 5 bases at J, with 15 bases between. The CDR3 contains 14 residues. This clonotype was seen a few times. Its antigen is still unknown. The chain is built from TRBV19 and TRBJ1-5; a possible D gene is TRBD1 (6 bases). Source: CD8+ T cells sorted from PBMCs, taken on the day of the yellow fever booster vaccination. The sequence came from a man in his late teens or twenties who received the YFV17D yellow fever vaccine. CDR3 nucleotides: TGTGCCAGTAAGCCCGGACAGCCAGATCAGCCCCAGCATTTT. Its translation is CASKPGQPDQPQHF.